This T cell receptor (beta chain) was captured in a study of human T cells and chemical hapten exposure (dated by TCRdb to about 2021). Notes on the research overall: Libraries were combined into a pool for sequencing, and differences in TCR yield between samples came mainly from small differences in library volumes within the pool. From each blood RNA sample, both TCR alpha and TCR beta chains were sequenced. This study followed changes in the peripheral blood TCR repertoire in vivo during primary and secondary sensitization of alopecia patients to the hapten diphenylcyclopropenone (DPC).

Libraries were made using 5' RACE. Reads for this sample came from an Illumina MiSeq. Library preparation attached unique molecular identifiers to individual cDNA molecules for quantitative, reproducible TCR counting. The original pipeline was this. A median of about 87,000 TCRs per sample was observed, with a range of roughly 23,224 to 700,000. V, J and CDR3 annotation of the TCR reads was performed with the Decombinator software suite. For PS versus PT1 abundance plots, all samples were subsampled to the same number of TCRs (28,000). TCRs were defined as expanded if absent before sensitization and observed at least eight times at the 2-week time point. TCRdb reprocessing: public reads trimmed at Q25 with fastp, clones called with MiXCR, in-frame beta chains kept. CDR3 protein duplicates are merged, each entry listing the most common genes and DNA. These V and J calls derive from TCRdb rather than the authors' analysis. Across this sample there are roughly 120,000 distinct CDR3 sequences, with 15% to 20% seen only once. Of the sample, about 3% is held by the ten largest clones.

Total RNA was extracted from unfractionated whole blood collected in Tempus Blood RNA tubes. As TCR sequencing controls, several healthy volunteers were used, with blood taken at day 0, 2 weeks and 6 weeks. Beyond this particular receptor, the publication reports: No change with DPC sensitization was found in the number of TCRs above 1 in 1000 frequency, and no evidence of global repertoire structure alterations was found. After repeated subsampling, changes were observed in the strength of the expansion versus patch-test correlation and in the threshold at which the correlation became significant.

The germline V gene gives CDR1 as SQVTM and CDR2 as ANQGSEA. Compared with germline, V lacks 6 bases and J lacks 8 bases; bases without a gene match: 13. Inclusive of the bounding cysteine and phenylalanine, the CDR3 is 14 residues long. Only the CDR3 DNA stays, 42 bases, in frame from base 1. Details on this clonotype: Which antigen it targets is not known. The sample holds no much larger clone one base away, and base qualities are not on file.

This clonotype originated in a human donor in good health. The sequence joins TRBV29-1 to TRBJ2-1; a stretch of 7 junction bases matches TRBD2. The sequenced DNA: TGCAGCGTGGGGGACTACGGGGGTAAAGATGAGCAGTTCTTC. It translates as CSVGDYGGKDEQFF.